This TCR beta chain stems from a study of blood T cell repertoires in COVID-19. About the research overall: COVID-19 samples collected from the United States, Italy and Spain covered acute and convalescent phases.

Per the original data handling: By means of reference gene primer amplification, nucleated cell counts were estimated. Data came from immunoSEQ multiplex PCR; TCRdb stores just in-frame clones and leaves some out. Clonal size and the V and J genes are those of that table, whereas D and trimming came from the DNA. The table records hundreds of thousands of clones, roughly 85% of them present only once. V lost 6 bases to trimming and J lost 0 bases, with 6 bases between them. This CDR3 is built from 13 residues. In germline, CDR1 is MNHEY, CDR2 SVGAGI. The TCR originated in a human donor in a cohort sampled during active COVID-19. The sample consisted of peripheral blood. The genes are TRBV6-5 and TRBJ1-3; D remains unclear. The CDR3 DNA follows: TGTGCCAGCAGGGCCAGCTCTGGAAACACCATATATTTT. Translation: CASRASSGNTIYF.